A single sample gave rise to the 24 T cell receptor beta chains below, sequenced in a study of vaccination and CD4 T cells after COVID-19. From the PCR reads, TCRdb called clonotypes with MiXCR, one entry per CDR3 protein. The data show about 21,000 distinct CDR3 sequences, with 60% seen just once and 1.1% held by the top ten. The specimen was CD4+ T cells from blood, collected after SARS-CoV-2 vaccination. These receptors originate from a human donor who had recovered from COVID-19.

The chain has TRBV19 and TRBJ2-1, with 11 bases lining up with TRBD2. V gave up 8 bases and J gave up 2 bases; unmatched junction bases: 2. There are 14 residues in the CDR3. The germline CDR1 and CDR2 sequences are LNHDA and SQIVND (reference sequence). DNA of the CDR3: TGTGCCAGTGGGACTAGCGGACCCTACAATGAGCAGTTCTTC. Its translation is CASGTSGPYNEQFF.

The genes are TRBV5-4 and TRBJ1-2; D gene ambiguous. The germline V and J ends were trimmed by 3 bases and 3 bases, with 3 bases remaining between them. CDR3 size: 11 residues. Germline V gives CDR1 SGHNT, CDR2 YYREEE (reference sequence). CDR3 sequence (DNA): TGTGCCAGCAGCTCAGACTATGGCTACACCTTC. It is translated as CASSSDYGYTF.

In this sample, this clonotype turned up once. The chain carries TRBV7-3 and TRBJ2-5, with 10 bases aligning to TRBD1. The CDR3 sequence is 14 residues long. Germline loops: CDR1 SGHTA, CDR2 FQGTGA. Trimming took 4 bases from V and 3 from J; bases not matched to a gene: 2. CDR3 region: CASSSGTGEETQYF. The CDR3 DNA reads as TGTGCCAGCAGCTCCGGGACAGGGGAAGAGACCCAGTACTTC.

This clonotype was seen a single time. The chain's CDR3 is CASSRGTENTEAFF. The CDR3 nucleotides read TGTGCCAGTAGTAGAGGGACAGAGAACACTGAAGCTTTCTTT. The chain couples TRBV19 to TRBJ1-1, with TRBD1 identical over 7 bases. CDR1 is LNHDA and CDR2 is SQIVND in the germline V gene (reference sequence). The CDR3 covers 14 residues. V gave up 4 bases and J gave up 1 base; unmatched junction bases: 3.

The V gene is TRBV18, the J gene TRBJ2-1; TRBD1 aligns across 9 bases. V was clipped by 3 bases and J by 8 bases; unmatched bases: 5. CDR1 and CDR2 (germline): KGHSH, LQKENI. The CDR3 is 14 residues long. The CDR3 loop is CASSPGQGLDEQFF. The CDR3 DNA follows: TGTGCCAGCTCACCTGGACAGGGGTTGGATGAGCAGTTCTTC.

The CDR3 is CAISEGDTQYF. Written as DNA, the CDR3 is TGTGCCATCAGCGAGGGGGATACGCAGTATTTT. The chain joins TRBV10-3 to TRBJ2-3; perhaps D is TRBD1 or TRBD2 (5 bases each). The ends were cut back, 6 bases at V and 6 bases at J, with 7 bases in the middle. CDR1 and CDR2 from the germline V gene are ENHRY and SYGVKD. This CDR3 contains 11 residues.

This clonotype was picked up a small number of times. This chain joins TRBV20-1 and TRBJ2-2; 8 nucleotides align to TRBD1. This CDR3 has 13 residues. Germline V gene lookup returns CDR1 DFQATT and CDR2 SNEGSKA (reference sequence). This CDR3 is CSADRDGGGELFF. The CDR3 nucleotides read TGCAGCGCGGACAGGGATGGTGGCGGGGAGCTGTTTTTT.

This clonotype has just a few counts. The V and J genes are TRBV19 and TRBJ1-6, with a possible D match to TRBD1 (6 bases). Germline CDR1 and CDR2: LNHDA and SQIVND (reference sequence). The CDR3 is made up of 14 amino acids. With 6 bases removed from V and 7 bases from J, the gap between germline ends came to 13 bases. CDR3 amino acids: CASRLGQPNSPLHF. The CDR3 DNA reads TGTGCCAGTAGGCTTGGACAGCCAAATTCACCCCTCCACTTT.

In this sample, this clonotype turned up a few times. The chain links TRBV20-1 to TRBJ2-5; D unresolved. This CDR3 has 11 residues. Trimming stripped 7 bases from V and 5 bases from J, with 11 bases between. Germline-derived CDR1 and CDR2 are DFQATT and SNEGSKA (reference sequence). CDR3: CSGRFRETQYF. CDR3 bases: TGCAGTGGAAGATTCAGGGAGACCCAGTACTTC.

This CDR3 is CASRRRDRGQSDTQYF. CDR3 bases: TGCGCCAGCCGCCGCCGGGACAGGGGTCAATCAGATACGCAGTATTTT. This rearrangement joins TRBV4-1 to TRBJ2-3; TRBD1 agrees at 10 bases. J gave up 4 bases and V 8 bases, and 12 bases lay outside the gene matches. Per the germline V gene, CDR1 is MGHRA and CDR2 is YSYEKL. This CDR3 region has 16 residues.

The CDR3 is CRVARPSGTFSEQYF. In DNA form, the CDR3 reads TGCAGGGTCGCGCGACCGTCCGGGACTTTTAGCGAGCAGTACTTC. The chain uses TRBV20-1 and TRBJ2-7, with D possibly TRBD2 on 6 matching bases. Germline lookup yields CDR1 DFQATT and CDR2 SNEGSKA (reference sequence). This CDR3 comprises 15 residues.

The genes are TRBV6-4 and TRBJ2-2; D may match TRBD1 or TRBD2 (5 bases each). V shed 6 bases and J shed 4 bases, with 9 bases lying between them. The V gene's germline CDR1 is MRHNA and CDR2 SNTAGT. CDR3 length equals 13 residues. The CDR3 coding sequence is TGTGCCAGCAGCCGTGGGGGCACCGGGGAGCTGTTTTTT. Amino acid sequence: CASSRGGTGELFF.

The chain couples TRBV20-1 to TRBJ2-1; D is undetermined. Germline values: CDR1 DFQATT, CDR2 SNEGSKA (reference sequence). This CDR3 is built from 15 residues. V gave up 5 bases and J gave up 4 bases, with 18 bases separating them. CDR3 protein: CSASPRRGWYNEQFF. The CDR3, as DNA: TGCAGTGCTTCCCCAAGAAGAGGTTGGTACAATGAGCAGTTCTTC.

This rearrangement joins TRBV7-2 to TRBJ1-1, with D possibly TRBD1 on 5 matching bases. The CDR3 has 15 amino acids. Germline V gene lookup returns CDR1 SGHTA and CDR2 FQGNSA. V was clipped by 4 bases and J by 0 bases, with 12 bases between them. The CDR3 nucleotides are TGTGCCAGCAGCTCGGGACGGAGATTGAACACTGAAGCTTTCTTT. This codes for CASSSGRRLNTEAFF.

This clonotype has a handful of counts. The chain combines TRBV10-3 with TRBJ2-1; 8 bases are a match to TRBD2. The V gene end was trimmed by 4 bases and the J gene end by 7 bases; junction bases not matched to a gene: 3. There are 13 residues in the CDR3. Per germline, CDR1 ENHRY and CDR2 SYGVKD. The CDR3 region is CAISGGLENEQFF. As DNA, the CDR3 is TGTGCCATCAGTGGGGGACTAGAAAATGAGCAGTTCTTC.

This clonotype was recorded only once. The CDR3 loop reads CASSTEAGGTYEQYF. Written as DNA, the CDR3 is TGTGCCAGCAGTACCGAAGCGGGAGGGACCTACGAGCAGTACTTC. The chain joins TRBV6-4 to TRBJ2-7, with 10 nucleotides matching TRBD2. Per germline, CDR1 MRHNA and CDR2 SNTAGT. The CDR3 runs to 15 residues. Trimming took 5 bases from V and 2 from J; bases not matched to a gene: 6.

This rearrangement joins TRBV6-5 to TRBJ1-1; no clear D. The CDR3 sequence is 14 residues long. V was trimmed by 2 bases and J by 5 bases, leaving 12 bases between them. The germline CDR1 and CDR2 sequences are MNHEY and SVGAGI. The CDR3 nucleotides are TGTGCCAGCAGTTACGGCGCAGTTGGTACTGAAGCTTTCTTT. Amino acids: CASSYGAVGTEAFF.

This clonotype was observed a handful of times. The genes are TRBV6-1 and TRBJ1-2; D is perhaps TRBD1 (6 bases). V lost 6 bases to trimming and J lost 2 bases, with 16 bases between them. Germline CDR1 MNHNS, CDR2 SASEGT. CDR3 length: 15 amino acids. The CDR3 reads CASSEAGVLNYGYTF. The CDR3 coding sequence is TGTGCCAGCAGCGAGGCAGGGGTACTCAACTATGGCTACACCTTC.

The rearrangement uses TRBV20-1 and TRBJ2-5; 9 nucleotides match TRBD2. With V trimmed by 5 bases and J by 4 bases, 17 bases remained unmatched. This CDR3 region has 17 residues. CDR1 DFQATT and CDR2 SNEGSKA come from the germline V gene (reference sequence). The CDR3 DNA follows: TGCAGTGCTGCTAAGGAGGATAGCGGGAGTCCTCGAGAGACCCAGTACTTC. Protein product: CSAAKEDSGSPRETQYF.

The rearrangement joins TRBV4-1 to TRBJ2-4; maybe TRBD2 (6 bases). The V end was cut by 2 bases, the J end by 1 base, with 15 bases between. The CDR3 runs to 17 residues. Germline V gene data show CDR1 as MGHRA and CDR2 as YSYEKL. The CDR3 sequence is CASSQPSLGGAKNIQYF. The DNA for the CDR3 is TGCGCCAGCAGCCAACCCTCCCTCGGAGGGGCCAAAAACATTCAGTACTTC.

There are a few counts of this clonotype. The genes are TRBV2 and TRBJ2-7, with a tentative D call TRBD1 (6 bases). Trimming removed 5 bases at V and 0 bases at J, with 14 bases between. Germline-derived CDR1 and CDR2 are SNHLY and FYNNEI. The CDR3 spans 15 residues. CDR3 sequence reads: CASSTEDSDSYEQYF. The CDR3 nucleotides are TGTGCCAGCAGTACCGAGGACAGCGACTCCTACGAGCAGTACTTC. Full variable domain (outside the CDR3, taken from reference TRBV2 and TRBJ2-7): EPEVTQTPSHQVTQMGQEVILRCVPISNHLYFYWYRQILGQKVEFLVSFYNNEISEKSEIFDDQFSVERPDGSNFTLKIRSTKLEDSAMYFCASSTEDSDSYEQYFGPGTRLTVT.

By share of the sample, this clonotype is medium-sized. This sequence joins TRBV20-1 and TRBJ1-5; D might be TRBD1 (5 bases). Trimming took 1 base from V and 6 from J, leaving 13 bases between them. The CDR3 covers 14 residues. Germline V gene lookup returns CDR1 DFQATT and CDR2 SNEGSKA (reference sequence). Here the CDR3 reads CSARALAGGQPQHF. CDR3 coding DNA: TGCAGTGCTAGAGCCCTAGCGGGGGGTCAGCCCCAGCATTTT.

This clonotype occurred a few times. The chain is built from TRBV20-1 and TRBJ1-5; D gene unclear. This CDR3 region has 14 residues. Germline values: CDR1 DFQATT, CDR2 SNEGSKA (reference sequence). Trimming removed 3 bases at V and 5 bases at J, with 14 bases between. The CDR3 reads CSARDDGVDQPQHF. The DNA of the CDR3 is TGCAGTGCTAGGGATGACGGAGTTGATCAGCCCCAGCATTTT.

The chain's CDR3 is CASSLRNSGTGFRKNIQYF. CDR3 bases: TGTGCCAGCAGTTTAAGAAATAGCGGGACAGGGTTTCGCAAAAACATTCAGTACTTC. The rearrangement joins TRBV27 to TRBJ2-4; D perhaps matches TRBD1 (9 bases). Per the germline V gene, CDR1 is MNHEY and CDR2 is SMNVEV (reference sequence). The CDR3 sequence is 19 residues long. The V end lost 2 bases, the J end lost 3 bases, and 23 bases lay between the germline ends.